This T cell receptor beta chain was sequenced in a study of regulatory T cells in long-lasting Graves disease. Study-wide results and limits: Accuracy might have suffered from few samples. Peripheral blood, not thyroid tissue, was the sole material studied.

About this clonotype itself: Its cognate antigen is unknown.

In germline, CDR1 is WSHSY, CDR2 SAAADI. Between the trimmed V and J ends, which lost 0 bases and 4 bases, there was a span of 13 bases. The CDR3 totals 16 residues. Combining iRepertoire HTBI primers with Arm-PCR of CDR3 regions, the authors built TCR beta libraries. One entry per CDR3 protein, called by TCRdb with MiXCR from the multiplex PCR reads. The data hold about 460,000 distinct CDR3 sequences, with 22% observed a single time. The time point here: persistent/refractory GD, antithyroid drugs over 5 years with positive TRAb. Making the TCR library involved RNA that had been extracted from PBMCs. It was by American Thyroid Association guidelines that Graves' disease was diagnosed.

The sample was peripheral blood mononuclear cells (PBMCs), taken when the disease was refractory, from a patient treated with antithyroid drugs. J is TRBJ1-3 and V is TRBV10-2; D not certain. This TCR came from a female donor with Graves disease. The CDR3 DNA reads as TGCGCCAGCAGTGAGTCGTCTCGGGGTACGGGAAACACCATATATTTT. Its translation: CASSESSRGTGNTIYF.